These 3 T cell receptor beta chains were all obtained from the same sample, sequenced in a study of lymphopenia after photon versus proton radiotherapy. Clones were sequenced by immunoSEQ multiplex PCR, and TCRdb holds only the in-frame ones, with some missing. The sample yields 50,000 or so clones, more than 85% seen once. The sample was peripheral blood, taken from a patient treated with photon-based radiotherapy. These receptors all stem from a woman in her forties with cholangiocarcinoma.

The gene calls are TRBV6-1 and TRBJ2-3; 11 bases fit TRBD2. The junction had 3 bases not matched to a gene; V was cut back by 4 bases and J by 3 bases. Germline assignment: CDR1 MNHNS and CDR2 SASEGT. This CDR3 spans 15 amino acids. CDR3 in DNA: TGTGCCAGCAGTGTAACTAGCGGGAGAACAGATACGCAGTATTTT. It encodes CASSVTSGRTDTQYF.

The DNA of the CDR3 is TGTGCCAGCAGTGATCGACGGTTGGGGATTTACCAAGAGACCCAGTACTTC. Encoded protein: CASSDRRLGIYQETQYF. V is TRBV25-1 and J is TRBJ2-5; D gene unclear. The CDR3 has 17 residues. Per the germline V gene, CDR1 is MGHDK and CDR2 is SYGVNS. The germline V and J ends were trimmed by 3 bases and 0 bases, with 17 bases remaining between them.

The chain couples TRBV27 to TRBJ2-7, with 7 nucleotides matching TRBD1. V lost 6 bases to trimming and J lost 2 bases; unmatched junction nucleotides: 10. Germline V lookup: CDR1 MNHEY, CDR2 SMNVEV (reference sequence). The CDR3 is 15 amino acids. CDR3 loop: CASSLDRVGTYEQYF. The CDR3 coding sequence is TGTGCCAGCAGCCTTGACAGGGTGGGGACCTACGAGCAGTACTTC.